Below, 23 T cell receptor beta chains from the same sample are listed, as sequenced in a study of T cells in Graves' hyperthyroidism and ophthalmopathy. TCR beta CDR3 regions were amplified from RNA. First-round RT-PCR of the TCR CDR3 relied on the HTBI primer set. TCRdb fed the multiplex PCR reads into MiXCR, producing one record per CDR3 protein. The table includes around 350,000 distinct CDR3 sequences, about 13% detected once. Sequencing used blood. The receptor source for this set is a young woman with Graves' hyperthyroidism.

The V and J genes are TRBV7-9 and TRBJ1-3; 8 bases map to TRBD1. This CDR3 comprises 15 residues. V lost 5 bases to trimming and J lost 7 bases; unmatched junction nucleotides: 10. The germline CDR1 and CDR2 sequences are SEHNR and FQNEAQ (reference sequence). The CDR3 bases are TGTGCCAGCAGCCCCAAGACAGGGGAGCTGAACACCATATATTTT. Its translation: CASSPKTGELNTIYF.

This clonotype appeared a few times. The CDR3 carries no conserved terminal phenylalanine or tryptophan, so it likely arises from a read error. The genes are TRBV15 and TRBJ1-2; D uncertain. CDR1 is LNHNV and CDR2 is YYDKDF in the germline V gene (reference sequence). CDR3 length: 13 residues. In nucleotides, the CDR3 is TGTGCCACCAGCCGAGAGGCCTCGTATGGCTACACCTCC. Translating it yields CATSREASYGYTS.

This clonotype was picked up many times. The chain combines TRBV20-1 with TRBJ2-3; D possibly uses TRBD1 or TRBD2 (5 bases each). The CDR3 covers 16 residues. Trimming left V 5 bases short and J 5 bases short, with 23 bases between. Germline CDR1 reads DFQATT; CDR2 reads SNEGSKA (reference sequence). CDR3 residues: CSAPRLRGLGGDTQYF. CDR3 in DNA: TGCAGTGCTCCCCGACTCCGCGGACTTGGGGGAGATACGCAGTATTTT.

The sample holds many counts of this clonotype. The chain couples TRBV7-3 to TRBJ2-3; D uncertain. Germline V lookup: CDR1 SGHTA, CDR2 FQGTGA. Trimming took 5 bases from V and 0 from J, leaving 12 bases between them. The CDR3 contains 15 residues. CDR3 amino acids: CASSRIGSSTDTQYF. The CDR3 DNA reads TGTGCCAGCAGCCGGATTGGCTCTAGCACAGATACGCAGTATTTT.

This clonotype was found many times. The chain recombines TRBV6-1 with TRBJ2-5; 14 bases fit TRBD2. Losses at the gene ends were 4 bases for V and 1 base for J; bases not matched to a gene: 5. The CDR3 contains 17 residues. CDR1 and CDR2 from the germline V gene are MNHNS and SASEGT. This CDR3 is CASSGRTSGGFQETQYF. The CDR3 region has the DNA TGTGCCAGCAGTGGACGGACTAGCGGGGGGTTCCAAGAGACCCAGTACTTC.

The rearrangement joins TRBV5-4 to TRBJ1-2; 7 nucleotides line up with TRBD1. The CDR3 has 14 residues. The germline CDR1 and CDR2 sequences are SGHNT and YYREEE (reference sequence). After removal of 0 bases from V and 2 bases from J, the junction contained 1 base not matched to a gene. The CDR3 nucleotides read TGTGCCAGCAGCTTGGTGGACAGGAACTATGGCTACACCTTC. As protein: CASSLVDRNYGYTF.

The genes are TRBV5-6 and TRBJ2-7, with D unresolved. The germline V gene has CDR1 SGHDT and CDR2 YYEEEE. Between the trimmed V and J ends, which lost 0 bases and 4 bases, there was a span of 11 bases. The CDR3 loop spans 14 amino acids. The CDR3 DNA reads TGTGCCAGCAGCTTGGGATCCCCGATTTACGAGCAGTACTTC. Translation gives CASSLGSPIYEQYF.

This clonotype was counted at least ten times. The DNA of the CDR3 is TGTGCCAGCAGCAGTGGGACTACGAGGGAGACCCAGTACTTC. Amino acid sequence: CASSSGTTRETQYF. The chain combines TRBV13 with TRBJ2-5; 7 nucleotides agree with TRBD2. V was clipped by 5 bases and J by 5 bases; unmatched bases: 8. The CDR3 runs 14 residues. The germline CDR1 and CDR2 sequences are PRHDT and FYEKMQ (reference sequence).

This clonotype has at least ten counts. The chain links TRBV28 to TRBJ2-3; a possible D gene is TRBD2 (7 bases). Germline V gene data show CDR1 as MDHEN and CDR2 as SYDVKM. Trimming took 5 bases from V and 9 from J, leaving 24 bases between them. The CDR3 contains 16 residues. The CDR3 is CASSPPGGGGADTQYF. The CDR3 nucleotides are TGTGCCAGCAGTCCGCCCGGTGGGGGGGGGGCGGACACGCAGTATTTT.

This clonotype has at least ten counts. The chain uses TRBV3-1 and TRBJ2-1; D remains ambiguous. Trimming stripped 1 base from V and 10 bases from J, with 11 bases between. This CDR3 comprises 13 residues. CDR1 LGHDT and CDR2 YNNKEL come from the germline V gene (reference sequence). The CDR3 region has the DNA TGTGCCAGCAGCCAAGTTTCGGTAAGCGAGCAGTTCTTC. Translation: CASSQVSVSEQFF.

This clonotype occurred a few times. The chain uses TRBV6-1 and TRBJ2-4; D gene ambiguous. Germline loops: CDR1 MNHNS, CDR2 SASEGT. Trimming took off 5 bases at V and 11 bases at J, with 10 bases between the two ends. This CDR3 region has 11 residues. The CDR3 here is CASSWYDVQYF. DNA for the CDR3: TGTGCCAGCAGTTGGTATGACGTTCAGTACTTC.

This clonotype was seen repeatedly, ten times or more. The genes are TRBV20-1 and TRBJ2-1, with D tentatively TRBD2 (6 bases). This CDR3 contains 12 residues. The germline gives CDR1 DFQATT, CDR2 SNEGSKA (reference sequence). Trimming left V 5 bases short and J 10 bases short, with 15 bases between. The CDR3 region has the DNA TGCAGTGCTTTCGTACTAGGAGGGGAGCAGTTCTTC. Encoded protein: CSAFVLGGEQFF.

This clonotype has a count of ten or more. V and J are TRBV7-9 and TRBJ2-3, with 8 bases fitting TRBD2. CDR3 length: 15 amino acids. Germline trimming cut 3 bases from V and 3 bases from J; bases unmatched to any gene: 5. The germline CDR1 and CDR2 sequences are SEHNR and FQNEAQ (reference sequence). This CDR3 reads CASSLTGGPTDTQYF. For the CDR3, the DNA is TGTGCCAGCAGCTTGACGGGAGGGCCGACAGATACGCAGTATTTT.

This clonotype was counted only a few times. The V and J genes are TRBV20-1 and TRBJ1-6, with TRBD1 identical over 12 bases. After removal of 1 base from V and 10 bases from J, the junction contained 8 bases not matched to a gene. From germline, CDR1 is DFQATT and CDR2 SNEGSKA (reference sequence). The CDR3 contains 16 residues. This CDR3 reads CSARGGQGAIESPLHF. CDR3 DNA: TGCAGTGCTAGAGGGGGACAGGGGGCAATAGAGTCACCCCTCCACTTT.

This clonotype was seen a few times. The CDR3 is CASSSGLAGWYQETQYF. CDR3 DNA: TGTGCCAGCAGCTCGGGACTAGCGGGTTGGTACCAAGAGACCCAGTACTTC. V usage is TRBV7-2 and J usage is TRBJ2-5; the match to TRBD2 covers 12 bases. Losses at the gene ends were 4 bases for V and 0 bases for J; bases not matched to a gene: 6. The CDR3 consists of 17 residues. Per germline, CDR1 SGHTA and CDR2 FQGNSA. Complete variable domain (other parts from reference TRBV7-2 and TRBJ2-5): GAGVSQSPSNKVTEKGKDVELRCDPISGHTALYWYRQSLGQGLEFLIYFQGNSAPDKSGLPSDRFSAERTGGSVSTLTIQRTQQEDSAVYLCASSSGLAGWYQETQYFGPGTRLLVL.

Ten or more counts support this clonotype. V gene TRBV29-1 combines with J gene TRBJ2-3, with unresolved D. Trimming left V 0 bases short and J 5 bases short, with 0 bases between. Germline V gives CDR1 SQVTM, CDR2 ANQGSEA. CDR3 size: 10 residues. Written as DNA, the CDR3 is TGCAGCGTTGAAGAAGATACGCAGTATTTT. Protein: CSVEEDTQYF.

This clonotype has ten or more counts. The V call is TRBV5-8, the J call TRBJ2-7; D is ambiguous. V was trimmed by 0 bases and J by 7 bases, leaving 11 bases between them. The germline V gene encodes CDR1 SGHTS and CDR2 YDEGEE. The CDR3 is made up of 13 amino acids. CDR3 in amino acids: CASSLGSAGEQYF. CDR3 nucleotide sequence: TGTGCCAGCAGCTTGGGGTCTGCCGGGGAGCAGTACTTC. The full variable domain, rest sourced from reference TRBV5-8 and TRBJ2-7, is EAGVTQSPTHLIKTRGQQATLRCSPISGHTSVYWYQQALGLGLQFLLWYDEGEERNRGNFPPRFSGRQFPNYSSELNVNALELEDSALYLCASSLGSAGEQYFGPGTRLTVT.

This clonotype appeared many times. The rearrangement joins TRBV27 to TRBJ2-7, with TRBD2 matching over 12 bases. This CDR3 is built from 17 residues. CDR1 MNHEY and CDR2 SMNVEV come from the germline V gene (reference sequence). V shed 5 bases, J shed 0 bases, and the junction held 8 bases outside the gene matches. The DNA for the CDR3 is TGTGCCAGCAGTAGGGCTAGCGGGGGGGTGAGCTCCTACGAGCAGTACTTC. Amino acid sequence: CASSRASGGVSSYEQYF.

A remark on this clonotype: This may stem from a read error, because a much larger clone lies one nucleotide away. The chain recombines TRBV7-2 with TRBJ2-1; unclear D gene. This CDR3 contains 13 residues. The germline V and J ends were trimmed by 1 base and 7 bases, with 8 bases remaining between them. Germline assignment: CDR1 SGHTA and CDR2 FQGNSA. CDR3 nucleotides: TGTGCCAGCAGCTTAGTGTATGAGAATGAGCAGTTCTTC. Translating it yields CASSLVYENEQFF.

This clonotype has just a few counts. The chain combines TRBV5-1 with TRBJ1-2; D gene ambiguous. CDR3 length equals 14 residues. Trimming removed 4 bases from V and 3 bases from J, with 13 bases in between. CDR1 is SGHRS, CDR2 YFSETQ, per germline. CDR3 sequence: CASSPVGADYGYTF. The DNA of the CDR3 is TGCGCCAGCAGCCCGGTGGGAGCTGACTATGGCTACACCTTC.

This clonotype occurred a few times. A single base separates this from a much larger clone, so it may be a read error. The V and J genes are TRBV2 and TRBJ2-1; D might be TRBD1 (6 bases). The CDR3 is 12 residues long. Looked up from germline, CDR1 is SNHLY and CDR2 is FYNNEI. With 7 bases removed from V and 8 bases from J, the gap between germline ends came to 12 bases. The CDR3 region is CASKGEGDEQFF. The DNA of the CDR3 is TGTGCCAGCAAGGGGGAAGGCGATGAGCAGTTCTTC.

This clonotype was found many times. The gene calls are TRBV4-1 and TRBJ2-1; 9 bases line up with TRBD2. Germline V lookup: CDR1 MGHRA, CDR2 YSYEKL. V trimming: 3 bases; J trimming: 2 bases; junction bases outside the gene matches: 11. The CDR3 sequence is 18 residues long. As DNA, the CDR3 is TGCGCCAGCAGCCAGGCCGGAGCGGGAGGCCCCCCCTACAATGAGCAGTTCTTC. It encodes CASSQAGAGGPPYNEQFF.

This clonotype was seen a handful of times. J is TRBJ1-1 and V is TRBV5-5; D perhaps matches TRBD1 (5 bases). The V end was cut by 0 bases, the J end by 1 base, with 13 bases between. CDR1 is SGHKS and CDR2 is YYEKEE in the germline V gene (reference sequence). CDR3 length: 16 amino acids. DNA for the CDR3: TGTGCCAGCAGCTTGGGGGGCCTTGGGCGGAACACTGAAGCTTTCTTT. Translated, it gives CASSLGGLGRNTEAFF.